This T cell receptor beta chain emerged from a study of cytomegalovirus exposure and HLA in healthy donors. Donors likely had unrecorded immune exposures despite being nominally healthy when sampled. PCR primers comprised 60 Vbeta and 13 Jbeta primers. Assay used: immunoSEQ multiplex PCR; TCRdb lists only in-frame clones, some missing. The repertoire holds 55,000 to 80,000 clones, roughly 80% seen once, with less than 25% in the top ten. There are 14 residues in the CDR3. CDR1 is GTSNPN, CDR2 SVGIG, per germline (reference sequence). J was trimmed by 1 base and V by 7 bases; bases with no gene match: 7.

This sequence was found in a woman between 40 and 55 years old in good health and CMV-seropositive. This rearrangement joins TRBV30 to TRBJ2-1; 7 bases match TRBD2. Sequencing was performed on PBMCs. DNA for the CDR3: TGTGCCTCAGTCCGGGACTATTCCTACAATGAGCAGTTCTTC. Amino acids: CASVRDYSYNEQFF. The full variable domain, rest sourced from reference TRBV30 and TRBJ2-1, is SQTIHQWPATLVQPVGSPLSLECTVEGTSNPNLYWYRQAAGRGLQLLFYSVGIGQISSEVPQNLSASRPQDRQFILSSKKLLLSDSGFYLCASVRDYSYNEQFFGPGTRLTVL.